Each of the 18 T cell receptor beta chains below was sequenced from the same sample in a study of memory CD4+ T cells and cytomegalovirus serostatus. Sequenced by immunoSEQ multiplex PCR; TCRdb stores in-frame clones only, minus some. The repertoire holds about 58,000 clones, with more than 65% as singletons. Single viable CD3+CD4+CD8-CD45RO+ cells were sorted as the memory CD4+ T cells. The source material was memory CD4+ T cells from blood. These receptor sequences come from an adult in good health and CMV-seronegative. Some clones in this sample may be carry-over from other donors' samples.

This clone has a single count. CDR3 nucleotide sequence: TGTGCCAGCACCCCGCCCGGCGGGCTCAACGAGCAGTACTTC. The encoded protein is CASTPPGGLNEQYF. The rearrangement uses TRBV19 and TRBJ2-7, with D tentatively TRBD2 (5 bases). The CDR3 has 14 residues. Germline CDR1 and CDR2: LNHDA and SQIVND (reference sequence). Trimming pared 9 bases from V and 5 bases from J, leaving 20 bases between.

The chain uses TRBV5-1 and TRBJ2-1; 9 bases map to TRBD2. Germline CDR1 and CDR2: SGHRS and YFSETQ. The CDR3 runs to 18 residues. V was pared by 0 bases and J by 5 bases, with 12 bases of the junction left unmatched. As DNA, the CDR3 is TGCGCCAGCAGCTTGGCGGTGGCTAGCGGGACCGGTAACAATGAGCAGTTCTTC. Translated, it gives CASSLAVASGTGNNEQFF. Complete variable domain (other parts from reference TRBV5-1 and TRBJ2-1): KAGVTQTPRYLIKTRGQQVTLSCSPISGHRSVSWYQQTPGQGLQFLFEYFSETQRNKGNFPGRFSGRQFSNSRSEMNVSTLELGDSALYLCASSLAVASGTGNNEQFFGPGTRLTVL.

This clone was counted a few times. The chain recombines TRBV14 with TRBJ2-5, with D maybe TRBD1 (6 bases). The CDR3 spans 16 residues. V dropped 3 bases and J dropped 5 bases, with 19 bases sitting between them. Germline V gene sequence: CDR1 SGHDN, CDR2 FVKESK. Written as DNA, the CDR3 is TGTGCCAGCAGCCATCGTGGGGGCTCAAGGGGGGAGACCCAGTACTTC. It is translated as CASSHRGGSRGETQYF. The complete variable domain, with remaining parts taken from reference TRBV14 and TRBJ2-5, reads EAGVTQFPSHSVIEKGQTVTLRCDPISGHDNLYWYRRVMGKEIKFLLHFVKESKQDESGMPNNRFLAERTGGTYSTLKVQPAELEDSGVYFCASSHRGGSRGETQYFGPGTRLLVL.

The V call is TRBV14, the J call TRBJ2-1; no clear D gene. This CDR3 region has 14 residues. Germline V gene sequence: CDR1 SGHDN, CDR2 FVKESK. The V and J ends lost 0 bases and 4 bases respectively, with 7 bases between them. CDR3 nucleotides: TGTGCCAGCAGCCAAGAACTACGTTACAATGAGCAGTTCTTC. It yields the protein CASSQELRYNEQFF.

This clone occurred once. This chain uses TRBV27 with TRBJ1-5; D gene ambiguous. The CDR3 totals 13 residues. The V gene's germline CDR1 is MNHEY and CDR2 SMNVEV (reference sequence). V was clipped by 5 bases and J by 3 bases, with 8 bases between them. CDR3 protein: CASSRNANQPQHF. CDR3 nucleotide sequence: TGTGCCAGCAGTCGAAACGCCAATCAGCCCCAGCATTTT.

The genes are TRBV11-2 and TRBJ1-2; 7 positions agree with TRBD1. Losses at the gene ends were 3 bases for V and 0 bases for J; bases not matched to a gene: 13. CDR1 and CDR2 from the germline V gene are SGHAT and FQNNGV. This CDR3 region has 18 residues. The chain's CDR3 is CASSLTGGQGGTNYGYTF. CDR3 nucleotides: TGTGCCAGCAGCTTGACGGGGGGCCAGGGGGGAACTAACTATGGCTACACCTTC.

CDR3 protein: CASSLDRAYGYTF. The CDR3 bases are TGTGCCAGCAGCTTAGACAGGGCCTATGGCTACACCTTC. The chain has TRBV7-2 and TRBJ1-2, with D maybe TRBD1 (6 bases). V lost 1 base to trimming and J lost 4 bases, with 7 bases between them. The CDR3 length is 13 residues. CDR1 is SGHTA, CDR2 FQGNSA, per germline.

This chain joins TRBV10-3 and TRBJ2-3; 8 bases match TRBD2. The germline gives CDR1 ENHRY, CDR2 SYGVKD. J lost 1 base, V lost 2 bases, and 5 bases had no gene match. This CDR3 is built from 16 residues. The CDR3 DNA is TGTGCCATCAGTGAGACTAGCGGAGGGGGCACAGATACGCAGTATTTT. This gives the protein CAISETSGGGTDTQYF.

V gene TRBV7-2 combines with J gene TRBJ1-1; unclear D gene. The CDR3 is made up of 13 amino acids. Germline lookup yields CDR1 SGHTA and CDR2 FQGNSA. The V and J ends lost 3 bases and 2 bases respectively, with 7 bases between them. The CDR3 bases are TGTGCCAGCAGCTTTTCCCAAAACACTGAAGCTTTCTTT. Encoded protein: CASSFSQNTEAFF.

This clone was found a few times. The chain has TRBV10-3 and TRBJ1-1; D perhaps matches TRBD1 (6 bases). Germline V gene lookup returns CDR1 ENHRY and CDR2 SYGVKD. The V end lost 11 bases, the J end lost 4 bases, and 17 bases lay between the germline ends. The CDR3 consists of 13 residues. The CDR3 reads CASRNQGSTEAFF. In DNA, the CDR3 is TGTGCCTCACGCAACCAGGGGAGCACTGAAGCTTTCTTT.

This chain uses TRBV7-3 with TRBJ1-1; TRBD1 matches 11 bases. The CDR3 runs to 14 residues. V was pared by 6 bases and J by 4 bases, with 4 bases of the junction left unmatched. Germline V CDR1 and CDR2: SGHTA, FQGTGA. CDR3 protein: CASRRTGGITEAFF. CDR3 nucleotides: TGTGCCAGCAGAAGGACAGGGGGCATCACTGAAGCTTTCTTT.

V gene TRBV5-1 combines with J gene TRBJ2-2, with a possible D match to TRBD1 (6 bases). In germline, CDR1 is SGHRS, CDR2 YFSETQ. V was shortened by 0 bases and J by 5 bases, with 11 bases between the two germline ends. The CDR3 loop spans 15 amino acids. This CDR3 is CASSLDRVATGELFF. The CDR3 nucleotides are TGCGCCAGCAGCTTGGACAGGGTTGCGACCGGGGAGCTGTTTTTT.

V gene TRBV6-1 combines with J gene TRBJ2-5; D may be TRBD1 or TRBD2 (5 bases each). Trimming took off 6 bases at V and 5 bases at J, with 19 bases between the two ends. The CDR3 has 15 residues. Germline V lookup: CDR1 MNHNS, CDR2 SASEGT. CDR3 region: CASRPEGWAGETQYF. In DNA form, the CDR3 reads TGTGCCAGCAGGCCCGAGGGGTGGGCCGGGGAGACCCAGTACTTC.

In this sample, this clone turned up a few times. This rearrangement joins TRBV2 to TRBJ2-7; D gene uncertain. Trimming took off 5 bases at V and 6 bases at J, with 5 bases between the two ends. Germline assignment: CDR1 SNHLY and CDR2 FYNNEI. CDR3 length: 10 amino acids. The CDR3 region has the DNA TGTGCCAGCAGTTTTTCCGAGCAGTACTTC. This gives the protein CASSFSEQYF.

Only one count was recorded for this clone. The V call is TRBV6-5, the J call TRBJ2-7, with no clear D. Germline V CDR1 and CDR2: MNHEY, SVGAGI. CDR3 length equals 14 residues. The ends were cut back, 5 bases at V and 5 bases at J, with 16 bases in the middle. The CDR3 nucleotides are TGTGCCAGCAGTACCCTGCGGAGTGGGGACGAGCAGTACTTC. Translating it yields CASSTLRSGDEQYF.

The chain employs TRBV7-9 and TRBJ2-2; 7 bases align to TRBD1. The CDR3 consists of 15 residues. After removal of 4 bases from V and 6 bases from J, the junction contained 8 bases not matched to a gene. Germline lookup yields CDR1 SEHNR and CDR2 FQNEAQ (reference sequence). CDR3 nucleotide sequence: TGTGCCAGCAGCTACCGGACAGGCCGCTCCGGGGAGCTGTTTTTT. It is translated as CASSYRTGRSGELFF.

Regarding this clone: The junction departs from the called germline gene at one end, perhaps through a read error. The V gene is TRBV19, the J gene TRBJ1-5; TRBD1 is a possible D gene (6 bases). The V gene's germline CDR1 is LNHDA and CDR2 SQIVND (reference sequence). The CDR3 extends over 15 amino acids. The chain's CDR3 is CVSSTGTPTYQPQHF. The CDR3, as DNA: TGTGTCAGTAGTACCGGGACACCGACCTATCAGCCCCAGCATTTT. Supplemented by reference TRBV19 and TRBJ1-5, the full variable domain reads DGGITQSPKYLFRKEGQNVTLSCEQNLNHDAMYWYRQDPGQGLRLIYYSQIVNDFQKGDIAEGYSVSREKKESFPLTVTSAQKNPTAFYLCVSSTGTPTYQPQHFGDGTRLSIL.

This clone was detected a few times. The chain carries TRBV18 and TRBJ1-2, with unresolved D. Germline V lookup: CDR1 KGHSH, CDR2 LQKENI. There are 14 residues in the CDR3. Trimming took 3 bases from V and 2 from J, leaving 10 bases between them. For the CDR3, the DNA is TGTGCCAGCTCACCGAACTCCAACAACTATGGCTACACCTTC. This gives the protein CASSPNSNNYGYTF.